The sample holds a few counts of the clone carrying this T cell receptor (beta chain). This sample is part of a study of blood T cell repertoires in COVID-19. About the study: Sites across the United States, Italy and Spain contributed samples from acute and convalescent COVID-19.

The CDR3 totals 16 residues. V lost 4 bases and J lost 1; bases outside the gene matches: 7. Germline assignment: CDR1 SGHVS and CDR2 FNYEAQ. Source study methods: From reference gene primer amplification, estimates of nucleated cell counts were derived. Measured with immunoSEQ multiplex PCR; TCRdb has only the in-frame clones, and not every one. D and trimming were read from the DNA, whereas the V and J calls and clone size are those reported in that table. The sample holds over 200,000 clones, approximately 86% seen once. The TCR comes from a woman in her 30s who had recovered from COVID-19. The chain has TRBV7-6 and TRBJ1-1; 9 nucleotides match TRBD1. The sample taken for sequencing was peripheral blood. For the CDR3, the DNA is TGTGCCAGCAGCTCCCGGACAGGGGAGACGAACACTGAAGCTTTCTTT. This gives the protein CASSSRTGETNTEAFF.